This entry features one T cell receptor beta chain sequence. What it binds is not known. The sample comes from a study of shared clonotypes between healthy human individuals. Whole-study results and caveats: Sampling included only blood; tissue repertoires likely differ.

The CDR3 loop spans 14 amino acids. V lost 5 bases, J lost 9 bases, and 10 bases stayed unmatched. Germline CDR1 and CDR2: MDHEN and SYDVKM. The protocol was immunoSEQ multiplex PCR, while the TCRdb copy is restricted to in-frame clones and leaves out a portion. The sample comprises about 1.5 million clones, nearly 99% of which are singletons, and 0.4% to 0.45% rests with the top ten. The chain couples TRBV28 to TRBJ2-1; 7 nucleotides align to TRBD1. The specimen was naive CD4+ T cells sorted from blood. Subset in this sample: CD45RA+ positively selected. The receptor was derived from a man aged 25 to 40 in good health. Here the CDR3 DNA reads TGTGCCAGCAGTCTAACCGCGACAGGGTTTGAGCAGTTCTTC. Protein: CASSLTATGFEQFF.